This T cell receptor (beta chain) emerged from a study of blood T cell repertoires in COVID-19. Germline V gene data show CDR1 as LNHDA and CDR2 as SQIVND (reference sequence). V shed 3 bases and J shed 3 bases, with 12 bases lying between them. This CDR3 has 15 residues. Only in-frame clones appear in the TCRdb table, and some are missing; sequencing was by immunoSEQ multiplex PCR. The profile shows around 37,000 clones, approximately 80% of them singletons. The J gene is TRBJ1-5, the V gene TRBV19; perhaps TRBD1 as D (5 bases). What was sequenced was peripheral blood. The clonotype comes from a man aged 55 to 70 with COVID-19, enrolled during active disease. The CDR3 spells CASSIRQQDNQPQHF. CDR3 nucleotides: TGTGCCAGTAGTATCAGGCAACAGGACAATCAGCCCCAGCATTTT. Complete variable domain (other parts from reference TRBV19 and TRBJ1-5): DGGITQSPKYLFRKEGQNVTLSCEQNLNHDAMYWYRQDPGQGLRLIYYSQIVNDFQKGDIAEGYSVSREKKESFPLTVTSAQKNPTAFYLCASSIRQQDNQPQHFGDGTRLSIL.